These 8 T cell receptor beta chains were sequenced from one sample in a study of cytomegalovirus exposure and HLA in healthy donors. Libraries were prepared by immunoSEQ multiplex PCR; TCRdb keeps only in-frame clonotypes and omits some of them. The sample shows 190,000 or so clones, about 80% of them seen only once. Sequenced: PBMCs. These receptors were obtained from a young woman in good health and CMV-seropositive.

CDR3 in DNA: TGTGCCAGCAGCTCCACGGACAGGGAGAACACTGAAGCTTTCTTT. Translated, it gives CASSSTDRENTEAFF. The chain has TRBV11-3 and TRBJ1-1; 8 nucleotides match TRBD1. Germline CDR1 and CDR2: SGHNT and YENEEA. Trimming cost V 4 bases and J 1 base; bases outside gene matches: 5. This CDR3 contains 15 residues.

This chain links TRBV15 with TRBJ2-5; D may be TRBD1 (7 bases). The CDR3 contains 17 residues. The V end lost 0 bases, the J end lost 5 bases, and 19 bases lay between the germline ends. Per the germline V gene, CDR1 is LNHNV and CDR2 is YYDKDF (reference sequence). CDR3 protein: CATSRDQPGGPLETQYF. The CDR3 DNA reads TGTGCCACCAGCAGAGATCAACCAGGGGGGCCCCTGGAGACCCAGTACTTC.

This chain joins TRBV5-1 and TRBJ1-1, with D perhaps TRBD1 (6 bases). This CDR3 is built from 15 residues. With 0 bases removed from V and 4 bases from J, the gap between germline ends came to 13 bases. In germline, CDR1 is SGHRS, CDR2 YFSETQ. This chain's CDR3 is CASSLEQGVSTEAFF. CDR3 DNA sequence: TGCGCCAGCAGCTTGGAACAGGGAGTATCCACTGAAGCTTTCTTT.

The chain carries TRBV5-4 and TRBJ1-1; D ambiguous. Germline assignment: CDR1 SGHNT and CDR2 YYREEE (reference sequence). The CDR3 sequence is 13 residues long. Trimming took off 2 bases at V and 4 bases at J, with 9 bases between the two ends. CDR3 nucleotides: TGTGCCAGCAGCTTTTCAGGAGGCACTGAAGCTTTCTTT. Translating gives CASSFSGGTEAFF. The full variable domain, rest sourced from reference TRBV5-4 and TRBJ1-1, is ETGVTQSPTHLIKTRGQQVTLRCSSQSGHNTVSWYQQALGQGPQFIFQYYREEENGRGNFPPRFSGLQFPNYSSELNVNALELDDSALYLCASSFSGGTEAFFGQGTRLTVV.

CDR3 residues: CASSLSRSETQYF. In nucleotides, the CDR3 is TGTGCCAGCAGCTTAAGTAGATCGGAGACCCAGTACTTC. This sequence joins TRBV5-8 and TRBJ2-5; D is uncertain. Looked up from germline, CDR1 is SGHTS and CDR2 is YDEGEE. Trimming pared 2 bases from V and 5 bases from J, leaving 10 bases between. The CDR3 has 13 residues. The whole variable domain, filled in from reference TRBV5-8 and TRBJ2-5, reads EAGVTQSPTHLIKTRGQQATLRCSPISGHTSVYWYQQALGLGLQFLLWYDEGEERNRGNFPPRFSGRQFPNYSSELNVNALELEDSALYLCASSLSRSETQYFGPGTRLLVL.

This clone was observed once. V and J are TRBV10-1 and TRBJ2-7; 10 bases agree with TRBD1. Losses at the gene ends were 6 bases for V and 7 bases for J; bases not matched to a gene: 18. The CDR3 has 17 residues. In germline, CDR1 is WNHNN, CDR2 SYGVQD (reference sequence). CDR3 in DNA: TGCGCCAGCAGCCCGAGAAAGCCGGGACAGGGGCTGGGAGAGCAGTACTTC. Translating it yields CASSPRKPGQGLGEQYF.

This chain uses TRBV28 with TRBJ2-2, with TRBD2 matching 9 bases. CDR3 length equals 15 residues. Trimming removed 8 bases from V and 5 bases from J; junction bases left unmatched: 9. Germline CDR1 reads MDHEN; CDR2 reads SYDVKM. As DNA, the CDR3 is TGTGCCAGCGGCGGGGGGGCCCTAGGAACCGGGGAGCTGTTTTTT. As protein: CASGGGALGTGELFF.

The rearrangement uses TRBV7-8 and TRBJ2-7; TRBD2 is a possible D gene (5 bases). V lost 5 bases, J lost 4 bases, and 9 bases lay in between. The CDR3 is 12 amino acids. The germline V gene encodes CDR1 SGHVS and CDR2 FQNEAQ. CDR3 bases: TGTGCCAGCAGCCACGGGGTTTACGAGCAGTACTTC. This sequence encodes CASSHGVYEQYF. Combining the CDR3 with reference TRBV7-8 and TRBJ2-7 gives the whole variable domain GAGVSQSPRYKVAKRGQDVALRCDPISGHVSLFWYQQALGQGPEFLTYFQNEAQLDKSGLPSDRFFAERPEGSVSTLKIQRTQQEDSAVYLCASSHGVYEQYFGPGTRLTVT.